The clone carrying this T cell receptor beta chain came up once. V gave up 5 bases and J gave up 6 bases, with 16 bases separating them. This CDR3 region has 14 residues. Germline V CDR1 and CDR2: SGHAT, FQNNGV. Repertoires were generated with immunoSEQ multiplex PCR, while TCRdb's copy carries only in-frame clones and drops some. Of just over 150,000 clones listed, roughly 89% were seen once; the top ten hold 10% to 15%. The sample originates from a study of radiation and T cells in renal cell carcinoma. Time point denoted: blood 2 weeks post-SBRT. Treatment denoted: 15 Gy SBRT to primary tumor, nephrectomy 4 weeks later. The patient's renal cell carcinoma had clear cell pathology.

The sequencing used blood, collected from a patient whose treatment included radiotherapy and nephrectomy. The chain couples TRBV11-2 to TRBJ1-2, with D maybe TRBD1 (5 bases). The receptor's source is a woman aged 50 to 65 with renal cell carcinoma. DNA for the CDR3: TGTGCCAGCAGCCGTCCTCAGGGAATCCATGGCTACACCTTC. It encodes CASSRPQGIHGYTF. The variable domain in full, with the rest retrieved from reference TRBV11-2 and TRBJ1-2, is EAGVAQSPRYKIIEKRQSVAFWCNPISGHATLYWYQQILGQGPKLLIQFQNNGVVDDSQLPKDRFSAERLKGVDSTLKIQPAKLEDSAVYLCASSRPQGIHGYTFGSGTRLTVV.